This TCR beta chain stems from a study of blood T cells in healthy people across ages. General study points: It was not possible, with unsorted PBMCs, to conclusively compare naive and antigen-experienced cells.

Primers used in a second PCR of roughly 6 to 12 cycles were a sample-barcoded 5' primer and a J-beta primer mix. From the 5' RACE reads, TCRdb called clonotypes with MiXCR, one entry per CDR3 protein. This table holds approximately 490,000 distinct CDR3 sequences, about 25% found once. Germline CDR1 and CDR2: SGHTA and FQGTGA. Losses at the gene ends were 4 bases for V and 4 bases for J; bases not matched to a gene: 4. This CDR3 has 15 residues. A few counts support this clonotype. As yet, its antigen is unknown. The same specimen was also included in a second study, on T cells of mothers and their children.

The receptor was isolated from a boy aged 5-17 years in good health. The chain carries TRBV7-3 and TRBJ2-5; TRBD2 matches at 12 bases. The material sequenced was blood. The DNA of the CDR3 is TGTGCCAGCAGCTCACTAGCGGGGGGCGGAGAGACCCAGTACTTC. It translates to CASSSLAGGGETQYF. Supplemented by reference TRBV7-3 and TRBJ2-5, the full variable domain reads GAGVSQTPSNKVTEKGKYVELRCDPISGHTALYWYRQSLGQGPEFLIYFQGTGAADDSGLPNDRFFAVRPEGSVSTLKIQRTERGDSAVYLCASSSLAGGGETQYFGPGTRLLVL.